This T cell receptor beta chain was captured in a study of CD8+ T cells in alopecia areata. Overall study results and limits: Lesional scalp, especially alopecia totalis/universalis, showed higher clonality than normal scalp. Mice showed clearer TCR sharing than patients did, a gap that was possibly HLA-related.

Patients with alopecia areata provided lesional scalp punch biopsies as well as peripheral blood. The sequencing template was cDNA reverse transcribed from extracted RNA. Produced via immunoSEQ multiplex PCR; TCRdb's table is partial and in-frame only. There are about 64,000 clones in the sample; about 44% occur only once, and just over 50% lies in the top ten. V was cut by 0 bases and J by 6 bases, with 11 bases left in between. Germline CDR1 is MDHEN and CDR2 is SYDVKM. The CDR3 is made up of 14 amino acids. Comments on this clone: Its antigen remains unidentified.

This receptor was identified in a human donor with alopecia areata. The sequenced sample was NKG2D-low CD8+ T cells sorted from blood. V gene TRBV28 combines with J gene TRBJ1-2; D ambiguous. The CDR3 reads CASSLWTLRDGYTF. The CDR3 DNA is TGTGCCAGCAGTTTATGGACGCTGAGGGATGGCTACACCTTC.